Sequencing of this T cell receptor beta chain was carried out in a study of T cell repertoires in cytomegalovirus infection. One entry per CDR3 protein, called by TCRdb with MiXCR from the reads. This table has a few hundred thousand distinct CDR3 sequences, roughly 15% appearing once. This clonotype was picked up a small number of times. Compared with germline, one end of the junction differs, possibly owing to a read error. CDR3 length equals 14 residues. The germline V gene has CDR1 SGHVS and CDR2 FNYEAQ. Material: PBMCs. This TCR was sampled from a human donor in good health (CMV status not recorded). Some clones in this sample may be carry-over from other donors' samples. V is TRBV7-6 and J is TRBJ2-2; D is uncertain. CDR3 loop: CASSLGGVTGELFF. The DNA for the CDR3 is TGTGCTAGCAGCTTAGGTGGCGTGACCGGGGAGCTGTTTTTT.